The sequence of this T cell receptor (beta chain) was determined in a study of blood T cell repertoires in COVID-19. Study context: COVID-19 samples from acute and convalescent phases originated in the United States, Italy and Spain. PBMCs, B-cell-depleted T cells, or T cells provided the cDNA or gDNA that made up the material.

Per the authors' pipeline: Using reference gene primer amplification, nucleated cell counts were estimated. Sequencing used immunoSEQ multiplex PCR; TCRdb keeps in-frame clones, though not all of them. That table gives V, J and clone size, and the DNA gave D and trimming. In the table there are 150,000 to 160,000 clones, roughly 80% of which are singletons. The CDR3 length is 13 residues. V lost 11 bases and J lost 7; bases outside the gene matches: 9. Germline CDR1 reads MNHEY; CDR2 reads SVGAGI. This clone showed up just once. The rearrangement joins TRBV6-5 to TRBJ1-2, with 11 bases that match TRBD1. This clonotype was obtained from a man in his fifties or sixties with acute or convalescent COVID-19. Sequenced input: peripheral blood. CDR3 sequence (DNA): TGTGCCGCCGACCCGGGACAGGGGGGTGGCTACACCTTC. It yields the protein CAADPGQGGGYTF.